This T cell receptor (beta chain) came from a study of identical twins. The germline CDR1 and CDR2 sequences are LGHNT and FRNRAP. The V gene lost 4 bases and the J gene lost 4 bases, with 19 bases spanning the gap. This CDR3 has 17 residues. This clonotype has a handful of counts. TCRdb passed the 5' RACE reads through MiXCR, listing each CDR3 protein once. The sample carries hundreds of thousands of distinct CDR3 sequences, more than 6.5% recorded once. Donors uniformly comprised healthy Caucasians. A further study also used this sample, focusing on yellow fever vaccine responses in identical twins.

The sample consisted of PBMCs. The receptor comes from a woman under 30 in good health. The genes are TRBV12-5 and TRBJ2-2; unclear D gene. CDR3 in DNA: TGTGCTAGTGGTTCGCCCGGCTGGGCCCTGGGCACCGGGGAGCTGTTTTTT. Translation: CASGSPGWALGTGELFF.